Shown below are 32 T cell receptor beta chains from a single sample sequenced in a study of human T cells and chemical hapten exposure. In TCRdb, the RACE reads were re-called with MiXCR into one record per CDR3 protein. In the table there are some 340,000 distinct CDR3 sequences, around 7% of which are singletons. The time point was: patch test 1, 2 weeks after DPC sensitization. This sample's treatment: therapeutic diphenylcyclopropenone sensitization with weekly scalp DPC. The source material was whole blood, sampled in connection with sensitization to the hapten diphenylcyclopropenone (DPC). The source is a woman between 18 and 29 years old with alopecia areata. Some clones in this sample may be carry-over from other donors' samples.

This clonotype was detected only a few times. The gene calls are TRBV9 and TRBJ2-1; D is possibly TRBD2 (5 bases). Trimming left V 1 base short and J 5 bases short, with 10 bases between. Germline V gene lookup returns CDR1 SGDLS and CDR2 YYNGEE. The CDR3 extends over 14 amino acids. The CDR3 DNA follows: TGTGCCAGCAGCGTACGACTAAACGACAATGAGCAGTTCTTC. It specifies CASSVRLNDNEQFF. Filled out from reference TRBV9 and TRBJ2-1, the complete variable domain reads DSGVTQTPKHLITATGQRVTLRCSPRSGDLSVYWYQQSLDQGLQFLIQYYNGEERAKGNILERFSAQQFPDLHSELNLSSLELGDSALYFCASSVRLNDNEQFFGPGTRLTVL.

The rearrangement joins TRBV5-1 to TRBJ2-5; 7 nucleotides match TRBD1. J was trimmed by 2 bases and V by 5 bases; bases with no gene match: 6. The germline gives CDR1 SGHRS, CDR2 YFSETQ. CDR3 length: 14 amino acids. CDR3 sequence reads: CASRGGRGQETQYF. The CDR3 nucleotides are TGCGCCAGCAGAGGGGGCAGGGGGCAAGAGACCCAGTACTTC.

The J gene is TRBJ1-3, the V gene TRBV7-2, with a weak D call TRBD1 (6 bases). V lost 3 bases and J 1 base, leaving 10 bases between the germline ends. Germline V lookup: CDR1 SGHTA, CDR2 FQGNSA. The CDR3 is made up of 15 amino acids. The CDR3 bases are TGTGCCAGCAGCTTGGGGGGGCCTTCTGGAAACACCATATATTTT. Its translation is CASSLGGPSGNTIYF.

Ten or more counts support this clonotype. The chain recombines TRBV21-1 with TRBJ1-5; no check of the table's D call, TRBD1, against the DNA was made. TRBV21-1 is classified as a pseudogene. The CDR3 runs 15 residues. The CDR3 DNA is TGTGCCAGCAGCAAAATGGGACAGGGGTGTCAGCCCCAGCATTTT. Protein sequence: CASSKMGQGCQPQHF.

This clonotype is a singleton in its sample. The CDR3 sequence: CASSSRPGYGNTIYF. DNA of the CDR3: TGTGCCAGCAGCTCCCGTCCCGGTTACGGAAACACCATATATTTT. The V gene is TRBV7-2, the J gene TRBJ1-3; D not resolved. V lost 4 bases and J lost 4, with 14 bases in between. Germline lookup yields CDR1 SGHTA and CDR2 FQGNSA. There are 15 residues in the CDR3.

This clonotype was observed a few times. V and J are TRBV7-9 and TRBJ1-2; D not resolved. This CDR3 comprises 13 residues. V lost 6 bases and J lost 2, with 10 bases in between. Germline CDR1 reads SEHNR; CDR2 reads FQNEAQ (reference sequence). The CDR3 loop is CASSNQENYGYTF. The CDR3 DNA reads TGTGCCAGCAGTAACCAGGAAAACTATGGCTACACCTTC.

The sample holds a few counts of this clonotype. This chain links TRBV7-2 with TRBJ1-1; D gene unclear. The CDR3 is 13 residues long. CDR1 is SGHTA, CDR2 FQGNSA, per germline. Trimming removed 4 bases at V and 6 bases at J, with 12 bases between. CDR3 sequence (DNA): TGTGCCAGCAGCTCCCGTGGGCACTCTGAAGCTTTCTTT. The encoded protein is CASSSRGHSEAFF.

This clonotype was detected many times. The rearrangement joins TRBV29-1 to TRBJ2-3; TRBD1 might be the D (5 bases). Germline V gene sequence: CDR1 SQVTM, CDR2 ANQGSEA. Trimming removed 7 bases from V and 1 base from J, with 18 bases in between. The CDR3 length is 15 residues. CDR3 loop: CSASWGFPGTDTQYF. DNA of the CDR3: TGCAGCGCCTCCTGGGGCTTCCCTGGCACAGATACGCAGTATTTT.

This chain uses TRBV12-3 or TRBV12-4 with TRBJ1-1; the D gene is possibly TRBD1 (5 bases). This CDR3 is built from 14 residues. Deletions cut 3 bases from V and 1 base from J, with 9 bases between. The CDR3 DNA reads as TGTGCCAGCAGTTTGCGGGACTCGAACACTGAAGCTTTCTTT. This encodes CASSLRDSNTEAFF.

This clonotype occurred many times. The CDR3 bases are TGTGCCAGCAGCTTGGTCTCTAGCGGGCTCAGCACAGATACGCAGTATTTT. Amino acids: CASSLVSSGLSTDTQYF. The rearrangement links TRBV5-4 to TRBJ2-3, with 8 positions matching TRBD2. Germline CDR1 is SGHNT and CDR2 is YYREEE (reference sequence). The CDR3 contains 17 residues. V lost 0 bases, J lost 0 bases, and 6 bases stayed unmatched. The full variable domain, with the rest looked up from reference TRBV5-4 and TRBJ2-3, is ETGVTQSPTHLIKTRGQQVTLRCSSQSGHNTVSWYQQALGQGPQFIFQYYREEENGRGNFPPRFSGLQFPNYSSELNVNALELDDSALYLCASSLVSSGLSTDTQYFGPGTRLTVL.

The chain recombines TRBV4-2 with TRBJ1-5, with D tentatively TRBD1 (5 bases). The germline V gene encodes CDR1 LGHNA and CDR2 YNFKEQ. Trimming removed 0 bases from V and 5 bases from J, with 11 bases in between. CDR3 length: 15 residues. In DNA form, the CDR3 reads TGTGCCAGCAGCCAAGAGGGCAGGGACGATCAGCCCCAGCATTTT. Protein sequence: CASSQEGRDDQPQHF.

This clonotype was recorded at least ten times. This chain connects TRBV6-2 or TRBV6-3 to TRBJ1-5, with D maybe TRBD1 (5 bases). Germline V lookup: CDR1 MNHEY, CDR2 SVGEGT. The germline V and J ends were trimmed by 4 bases and 4 bases, with 11 bases remaining between them. CDR3 size: 14 residues. CDR3 in DNA: TGTGCCAGCAGTTTCTGGGCAGGGAATCAGCCCCAGCATTTT. Translating it yields CASSFWAGNQPQHF.

The table lists this clonotype with a few counts. The chain joins TRBV7-3 to TRBJ1-2; 10 positions agree with TRBD1. The J segment lost 5 bases and the V segment lost 0 bases, leaving 3 bases of the junction unmatched. In germline, CDR1 is SGHTA, CDR2 FQGTGA. The CDR3 runs to 15 residues. The DNA of the CDR3 is TGTGCCAGCAGCTTAACCCGACAGGGGGCTTATGGCTACACCTTC. Translating it yields CASSLTRQGAYGYTF.

The V call is TRBV12-3 or TRBV12-4, the J call TRBJ2-5, with D hard to call. V was shortened by 0 bases and J by 2 bases, with 16 bases between the two germline ends. This CDR3 spans 17 amino acids. For the CDR3, the DNA is TGTGCCAGCAGTTTAGCGCTACGACGGCTGTCTCAAGAGACCCAGTACTTC. The encoded protein is CASSLALRRLSQETQYF.

This clonotype was recorded many times. The V gene is TRBV12-3 or TRBV12-4, the J gene TRBJ2-1, with unresolved D. The CDR3 consists of 11 residues. V was trimmed by 8 bases and J by 3 bases, leaving 5 bases between them. The CDR3 DNA sequence: TGTGCCAGCGGAATCTACAATGAGCAGTTCTTC. Translating it yields CASGIYNEQFF.

In DNA form, the CDR3 reads TGTGCCAGCAGTGAAGGGCAGGGTGATTCACCCCTCCACTTT. It encodes CASSEGQGDSPLHF. The chain recombines TRBV25-1 with TRBJ1-6; a possible D gene is TRBD1 (5 bases). In germline, CDR1 is MGHDK, CDR2 SYGVNS. The CDR3 contains 14 residues. The germline V and J ends were trimmed by 2 bases and 8 bases, with 10 bases remaining between them.

This clonotype was counted at least ten times. V and J are TRBV9 and TRBJ1-6; the D gene is possibly TRBD1 (5 bases). Trimming removed 3 bases at V and 8 bases at J, with 24 bases between. The CDR3 contains 18 residues. Germline CDR1 and CDR2: SGDLS and YYNGEE. The CDR3 DNA sequence: TGTGCCAGCAGCGCTTTGTCCGGGACGGCCCTTCCAGATTCACCCCTCCACTTT. This translates into CASSALSGTALPDSPLHF.

This clonotype was seen many times. This chain links TRBV7-2 with TRBJ2-1; D is ambiguous. Trimming shortened V by 5 bases and J by 0 bases, and 8 bases separated the two germline ends. This CDR3 is built from 14 residues. Germline V gene data show CDR1 as SGHTA and CDR2 as FQGNSA. The CDR3 loop is CASSTPSSYNEQFF. CDR3 bases: TGTGCCAGCAGCACTCCGTCCTCCTACAATGAGCAGTTCTTC.

CDR3 coding DNA: TGCGCCAGCAGCTTGGCCGGGCTAGCGCAGGAGACCCAGTACTTC. As protein: CASSLAGLAQETQYF. This chain connects TRBV5-1 to TRBJ2-5, with a tentative D call TRBD2 (6 bases). This CDR3 region has 15 residues. V lost 0 bases and J lost 5, with 14 bases in between. The germline V gene has CDR1 SGHRS and CDR2 YFSETQ.

This clonotype showed up many times. This chain connects TRBV12-3 or TRBV12-4 to TRBJ2-4; a weak D match, TRBD2 (6 bases). Trimming shortened V by 6 bases and J by 1 base, and 16 bases separated the two germline ends. The CDR3 consists of 16 residues. CDR3 amino acids: CASSGDFSPAKNIQYF. DNA for the CDR3: TGTGCCAGCAGCGGGGACTTCTCGCCGGCCAAAAACATTCAGTACTTC.

This clonotype was found many times. CDR3 residues: CASRNRQVSNYNEQFF. For the CDR3, the DNA is TGTGCCAGCAGAAACCGGCAGGTCTCAAATTACAATGAGCAGTTCTTC. The chain carries TRBV6-2 or TRBV6-3 and TRBJ2-1; D uncertain. CDR1 is MNHEY, CDR2 SVGEGT, per germline. The V gene lost 6 bases and the J gene lost 4 bases, with 19 bases spanning the gap. The CDR3 is made up of 16 amino acids.

This clonotype was found a few times. The chain links TRBV6-2 or TRBV6-3 to TRBJ2-3, with 7 bases that match TRBD1. The V gene end was trimmed by 7 bases and the J gene end by 0 bases; junction bases not matched to a gene: 4. Germline CDR1 MNHEY, CDR2 SVGEGT. The CDR3 loop spans 14 amino acids. CDR3 in amino acids: CASTRTGSTDTQYF. The CDR3 DNA sequence: TGTGCCAGCACCCGGACAGGTAGCACAGATACGCAGTATTTT.

This clonotype has ten or more counts. The V call is TRBV6-6, the J call TRBJ2-7; a weak D match, TRBD1 (5 bases). The germline V and J ends were trimmed by 5 bases and 3 bases, with 11 bases remaining between them. Germline V CDR1 and CDR2: MNHNY, SVGAGI (reference sequence). CDR3 length: 13 residues. The CDR3 here is CASSRDSIYEQYF. The CDR3 region has the DNA TGTGCCAGCAGTCGCGACAGCATCTACGAGCAGTACTTC.

This clonotype was observed many times. The chain combines TRBV10-3 with TRBJ1-5; 10 bases agree with TRBD1. There are 15 residues in the CDR3. The V and J ends lost 10 bases and 2 bases, in that order; junction bases with no gene match: 8. Per germline, CDR1 ENHRY and CDR2 SYGVKD. Here the CDR3 reads CATRGQGGGNQPQHF. DNA of the CDR3: TGTGCCACTCGAGGACAGGGGGGCGGCAATCAGCCCCAGCATTTT.

This clonotype was seen at least ten times. The V call is TRBV20-1, the J call TRBJ2-5, with 10 bases fitting TRBD2. This CDR3 contains 14 residues. CDR1 DFQATT and CDR2 SNEGSKA come from the germline V gene (reference sequence). Losses at the gene ends were 3 bases for V and 0 bases for J; bases not matched to a gene: 1. The CDR3, as DNA: TGCAGTGCTAGGACTAGCGGGTACCAAGAGACCCAGTACTTC. Its translation is CSARTSGYQETQYF.

V usage is TRBV18 and J usage is TRBJ2-3, with no clear D. Germline lookup yields CDR1 KGHSH and CDR2 LQKENI. The CDR3 has 16 residues. V lost 2 bases and J lost 2, with 14 bases in between. This CDR3 reads CASSPSILYSTDTQYF. In DNA, the CDR3 is TGTGCCAGCTCACCATCTATACTATATTCCACAGATACGCAGTATTTT.

This clonotype was picked up many times. J is TRBJ2-3 and V is TRBV6-5; a possible D gene is TRBD2 (6 bases). Trimming pared 0 bases from V and 6 bases from J, leaving 10 bases between. The CDR3 spans 14 residues. The germline V gene encodes CDR1 MNHEY and CDR2 SVGAGI. The CDR3 reads CASSYSPSADTQYF. Here the CDR3 DNA reads TGTGCCAGCAGTTACTCTCCTAGCGCTGATACGCAGTATTTT.

The J gene is TRBJ2-4, the V gene TRBV12-3 or TRBV12-4, with D perhaps matching TRBD1 (5 bases). The CDR3 spans 12 residues. V was cut by 6 bases and J by 5 bases, with 8 bases left in between. CDR3 amino acids: CASRSTENIQYF. The CDR3 DNA sequence: TGTGCCAGCAGATCGACAGAAAACATTCAGTACTTC.

The chain joins TRBV4-3 to TRBJ2-3; no reliable D call. The CDR3 is 15 residues long. V lost 3 bases, J lost 2 bases, and 12 bases lay in between. From germline, CDR1 is LGHNA and CDR2 YSLEER. The CDR3 protein is CASSHRHENTDTQYF. CDR3 bases: TGCGCCAGCAGCCACAGACACGAAAACACAGATACGCAGTATTTT.

This clonotype was observed many times. The V call is TRBV20-1, the J call TRBJ2-7; D unresolved. The germline V and J ends were trimmed by 1 base and 2 bases, with 15 bases remaining between them. The V gene's germline CDR1 is DFQATT and CDR2 SNEGSKA (reference sequence). This CDR3 has 15 residues. The CDR3 DNA reads TGCAGTGCTAGAGGTTACGGCGGCAGCCCCTACGAGCAGTACTTC. Its translation is CSARGYGGSPYEQYF.

The gene calls are TRBV9 and TRBJ2-3, with D unclear. Germline V gene sequence: CDR1 SGDLS, CDR2 YYNGEE. V was pared by 3 bases and J by 4 bases, with 21 bases between. The CDR3 loop spans 17 amino acids. The CDR3 protein is CASSAQPLGGVPDTQYF. CDR3 nucleotides: TGTGCCAGCAGCGCCCAGCCGCTAGGCGGTGTCCCAGATACGCAGTATTTT.

This clonotype was seen a handful of times. The rearrangement joins TRBV20-1 to TRBJ2-1; TRBD2 matches at 8 bases. Germline V gives CDR1 DFQATT, CDR2 SNEGSKA (reference sequence). V gave up 5 bases and J gave up 2 bases; unmatched junction bases: 2. CDR3 length equals 13 residues. CDR3 sequence reads: CSARGGAYNEQFF. Written as DNA, the CDR3 is TGCAGTGCTCGGGGGGGGGCCTACAATGAGCAGTTCTTC.